This TCR beta chain was sequenced during a study of shared clonotypes between healthy human individuals. Study results and caveats: In contrast to clonotypes shared by all four donors, non-shared clonotypes had lower generation probabilities.

This clone showed up just a few times. Its antigen is undetermined. Some clones are missing from TCRdb's copy, which holds only in-frame ones; the method was immunoSEQ multiplex PCR. The sample records 330,000 or so clones, around 74% being singletons. The CDR3 covers 14 residues. Looked up from germline, CDR1 is WNHNN and CDR2 is SYGVQD (reference sequence). The ends lost 4 bases at V and 3 bases at J; junction bases unmatched: 6. The V call is TRBV10-1, the J call TRBJ2-7, with 7 nucleotides matching TRBD1. The source is a man aged 25-45 years in good health. The sample was memory CD4+ T cells sorted from blood. Subset noted: CD45RA-negative fraction. The CDR3 nucleotides are TGCGCCAGCAGTGTCGGGCAGGGGGACTACGAGCAGTACTTC. Amino acids: CASSVGQGDYEQYF.